A selection of T cell receptor beta chains follows, all from one sample in a study of T cells after yellow fever vaccination. TCRdb re-analysed the 5' RACE reads in MiXCR, keeping a single row per CDR3 protein. Of some 350,000 distinct CDR3 sequences in the sample, 6% to 8% were seen once. The source was PBMCs, collected 5 days after the yellow fever booster vaccination. These receptors all come from a man in his thirties or forties who received the YFV17D yellow fever vaccine. CDR3s include the opening cysteine and the closing phenylalanine or tryptophan. A D gene is named only where the DNA matches it firmly. Size values are once, few and many counts, or a class for expanded clones, and some rows have none.

j_gene: TRBJ2-3
d_gene: TRBD2
v_gene: TRBV20-1
abundance: .
CDR3nt: TGCAGTGCTAGGATCTTTAACGGGAGGGGCACAGATACGCAGTATTTT
CDR3aa: CSARIFNGRGTDTQYF

j_gene: TRBJ2-1
d_gene: .
v_gene: TRBV10-2
abundance: few
CDR3nt: TGCGCCAGCTGGCCGGGAGTAGACTACAATGAGCAGTTCTTC
CDR3aa: CASWPGVDYNEQFF

j_gene: TRBJ2-3
d_gene: TRBD1
v_gene: TRBV12-3/TRBV12-4
abundance: many
CDR3nt: TGTGCCAGCAGCCAACAGGGGGATACGCAGTATTTT
CDR3aa: CASSQQGDTQYF

j_gene: TRBJ2-7
d_gene: TRBD1
v_gene: TRBV6-2/TRBV6-3
abundance: few
CDR3nt: TGTGCCAGCAGTTTTTCCCGGGACAGGAGCTCCTACGAGCAGTACTTC
CDR3aa: CASSFSRDRSSYEQYF

j_gene: TRBJ1-4
d_gene: .
v_gene: TRBV10-3
abundance: many
CDR3nt: TGTGCCATCCGGGGCTACCTTGGGGATGAAAAACTGTTTTTT
CDR3aa: CAIRGYLGDEKLFF

j_gene: TRBJ2-1
d_gene: TRBD2
v_gene: TRBV28
abundance: .
CDR3nt: TGTGCCAGCAGCCGCTCCGGACTAGCGGGAGGGATTTACAATGAGCAGTTCTTC
CDR3aa: CASSRSGLAGGIYNEQFF

j_gene: TRBJ2-3
d_gene: .
v_gene: TRBV4-3
abundance: many
CDR3nt: TGCGCCAGCAGCCAGCAGGGTTCTCGAACAGATACGCAGTATTTT
CDR3aa: CASSQQGSRTDTQYF

j_gene: TRBJ2-7
d_gene: .
v_gene: TRBV12-3/TRBV12-4
abundance: .
CDR3nt: TGTGCCAGCAGCGAGAGCGTGGGGAGGGAGCAGTACTTC
CDR3aa: CASSESVGREQYF

j_gene: TRBJ2-7
d_gene: TRBD1
v_gene: TRBV20-1
abundance: many
CDR3nt: TGCAGTGCCACTCTCGGACAGGGGGCCGGTCGGGAGCAGTACTTC
CDR3aa: CSATLGQGAGREQYF

j_gene: TRBJ2-2
d_gene: TRBD2
v_gene: TRBV6-1
abundance: many
CDR3nt: TGTGCCAGCAGTGAGCTAGCGGTGGGCACCGGGGAGCTGTTTTTT
CDR3aa: CASSELAVGTGELFF

j_gene: TRBJ2-2
d_gene: .
v_gene: TRBV2
abundance: few
CDR3nt: TGTGCCAGCGGACCACGGCGGAACACCGGGGAGCTGTTTTTT
CDR3aa: CASGPRRNTGELFF

j_gene: TRBJ2-1
d_gene: .
v_gene: TRBV18
abundance: many
CDR3nt: TGTGCCAGCTCACCAGACCCCGGGGCTAGCTCAAAGCAGTTCTTC
CDR3aa: CASSPDPGASSKQFF